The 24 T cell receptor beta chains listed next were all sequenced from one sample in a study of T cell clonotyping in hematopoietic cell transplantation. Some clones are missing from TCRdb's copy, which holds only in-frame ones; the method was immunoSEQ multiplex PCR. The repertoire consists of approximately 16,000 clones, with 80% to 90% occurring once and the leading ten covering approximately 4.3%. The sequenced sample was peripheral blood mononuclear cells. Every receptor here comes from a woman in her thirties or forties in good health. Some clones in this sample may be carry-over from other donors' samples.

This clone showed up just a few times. The CDR3, as DNA: TGTGCCAGCAGCTCGGAGGGGGCGACCCAGTACTTC. Residues: CASSSEGATQYF. V gene TRBV11-2 combines with J gene TRBJ2-5; D is perhaps TRBD1 (7 bases). Germline V gives CDR1 SGHAT, CDR2 FQNNGV. The V end was cut by 4 bases, the J end by 7 bases, with 10 bases between. The CDR3 runs 12 residues.

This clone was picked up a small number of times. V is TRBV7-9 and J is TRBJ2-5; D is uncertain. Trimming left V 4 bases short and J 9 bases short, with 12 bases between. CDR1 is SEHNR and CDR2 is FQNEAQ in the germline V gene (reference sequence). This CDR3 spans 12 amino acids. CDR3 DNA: TGTGCCAGCAGCTCCGGTGAGAGTGCCCAGTACTTC. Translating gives CASSSGESAQYF.

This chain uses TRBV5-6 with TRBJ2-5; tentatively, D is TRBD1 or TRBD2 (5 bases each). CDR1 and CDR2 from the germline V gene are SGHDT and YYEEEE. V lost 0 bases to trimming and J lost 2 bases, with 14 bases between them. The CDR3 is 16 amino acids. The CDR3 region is CASSLGGTLKQETQYF. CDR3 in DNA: TGTGCCAGCAGCTTGGGTGGGACCCTGAAGCAAGAGACCCAGTACTTC.

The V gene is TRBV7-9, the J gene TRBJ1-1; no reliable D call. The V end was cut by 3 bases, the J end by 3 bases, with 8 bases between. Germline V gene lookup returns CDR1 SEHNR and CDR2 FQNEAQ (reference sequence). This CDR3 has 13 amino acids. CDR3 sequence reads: CASSLFRDTEAFF. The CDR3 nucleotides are TGTGCCAGCAGCTTGTTCCGGGACACTGAAGCTTTCTTT.

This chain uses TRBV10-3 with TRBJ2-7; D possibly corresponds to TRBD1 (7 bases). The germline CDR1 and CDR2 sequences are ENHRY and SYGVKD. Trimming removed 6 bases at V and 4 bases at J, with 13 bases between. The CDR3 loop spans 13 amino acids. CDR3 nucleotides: TGTGCCATCAGGGAGGGACAGCTATACGAGCAGTACTTC. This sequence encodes CAIREGQLYEQYF.

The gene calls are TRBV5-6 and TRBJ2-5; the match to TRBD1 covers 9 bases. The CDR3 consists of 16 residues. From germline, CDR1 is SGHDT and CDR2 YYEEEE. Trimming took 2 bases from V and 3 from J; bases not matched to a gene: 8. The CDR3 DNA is TGTGCCAGCAGCTTTTGGGACAGGGTAGGGAAAGAGACCCAGTACTTC. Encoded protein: CASSFWDRVGKETQYF. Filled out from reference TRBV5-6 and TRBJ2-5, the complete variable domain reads DAGVTQSPTHLIKTRGQQVTLRCSPKSGHDTVSWYQQALGQGPQFIFQYYEEEERQRGNFPDRFSGHQFPNYSSELNVNALLLGDSALYLCASSFWDRVGKETQYFGPGTRLLVL.

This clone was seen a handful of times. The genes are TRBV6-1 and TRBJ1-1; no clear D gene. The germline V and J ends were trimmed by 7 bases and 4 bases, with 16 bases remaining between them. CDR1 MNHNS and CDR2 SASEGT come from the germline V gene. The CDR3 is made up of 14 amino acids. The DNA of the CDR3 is TGTGCCAGCACCCAAGGGAGGTGGGGCACTGAAGCTTTCTTT. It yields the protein CASTQGRWGTEAFF.

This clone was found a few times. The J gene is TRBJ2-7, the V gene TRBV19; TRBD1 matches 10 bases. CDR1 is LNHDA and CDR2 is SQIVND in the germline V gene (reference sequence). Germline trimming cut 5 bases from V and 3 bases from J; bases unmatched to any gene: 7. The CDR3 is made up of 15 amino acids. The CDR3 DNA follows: TGTGCCAGTAGTTTAGGGACAGGGGACCACTACGAGCAGTACTTC. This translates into CASSLGTGDHYEQYF.

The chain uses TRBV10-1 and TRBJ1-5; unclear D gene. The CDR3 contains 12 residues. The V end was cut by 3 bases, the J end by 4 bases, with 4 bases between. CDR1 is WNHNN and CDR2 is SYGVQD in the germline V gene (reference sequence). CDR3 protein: CASSDNNQPQHF. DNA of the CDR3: TGCGCCAGCAGTGACAATAATCAGCCCCAGCATTTT.

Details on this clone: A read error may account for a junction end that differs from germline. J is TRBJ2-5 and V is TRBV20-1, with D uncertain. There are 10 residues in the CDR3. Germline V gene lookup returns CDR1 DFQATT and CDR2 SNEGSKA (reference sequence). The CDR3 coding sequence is TGCGGTGCTAGTAGGGAGACCCAGTACTTC. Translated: CGASRETQYF.

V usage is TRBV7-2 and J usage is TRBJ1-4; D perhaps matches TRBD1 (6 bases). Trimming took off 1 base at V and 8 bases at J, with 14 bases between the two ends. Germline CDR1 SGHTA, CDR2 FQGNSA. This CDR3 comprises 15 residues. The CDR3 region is CASSLGQGREEKLFF. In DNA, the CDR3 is TGTGCCAGCAGCTTAGGGCAGGGGAGGGAAGAAAAACTGTTTTTT.

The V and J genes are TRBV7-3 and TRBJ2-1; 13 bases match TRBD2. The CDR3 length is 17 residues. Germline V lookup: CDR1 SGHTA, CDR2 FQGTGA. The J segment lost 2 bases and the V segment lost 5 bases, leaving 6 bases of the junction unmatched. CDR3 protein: CASSPRGTSGTYNEQFF. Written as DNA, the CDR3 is TGTGCCAGCAGCCCGCGGGGGACTAGCGGGACCTACAATGAGCAGTTCTTC.

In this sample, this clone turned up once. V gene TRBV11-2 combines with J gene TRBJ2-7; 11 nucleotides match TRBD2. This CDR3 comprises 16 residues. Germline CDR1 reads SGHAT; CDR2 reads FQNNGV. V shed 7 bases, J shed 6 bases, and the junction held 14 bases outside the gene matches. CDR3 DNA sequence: TGTGCCAGCACCTTCCCGACTAGCGGGATTCTGGGCGAGCAGTACTTC. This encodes CASTFPTSGILGEQYF.

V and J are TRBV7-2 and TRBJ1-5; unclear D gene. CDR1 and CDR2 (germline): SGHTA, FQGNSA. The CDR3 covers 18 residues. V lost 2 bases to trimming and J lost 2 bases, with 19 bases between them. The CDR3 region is CASSLSVLDGGGNQPQHF. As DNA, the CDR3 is TGTGCCAGCAGCTTAAGCGTCCTGGACGGAGGAGGCAATCAGCCCCAGCATTTT.

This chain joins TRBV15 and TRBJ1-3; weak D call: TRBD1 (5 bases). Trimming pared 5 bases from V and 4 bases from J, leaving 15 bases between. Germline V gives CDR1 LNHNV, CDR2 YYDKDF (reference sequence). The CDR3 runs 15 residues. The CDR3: CATSLREGTGNTIYF. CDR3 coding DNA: TGTGCCACCAGCCTCCGTGAGGGGACGGGAAACACCATATATTTT.

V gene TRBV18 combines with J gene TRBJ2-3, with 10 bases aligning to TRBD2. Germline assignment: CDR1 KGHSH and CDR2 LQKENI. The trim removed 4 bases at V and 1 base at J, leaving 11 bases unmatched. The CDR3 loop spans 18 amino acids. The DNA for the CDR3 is TGTGCCAGCTCACGTAGCACTAGCGGGATTCGGGGCACAGATACGCAGTATTTT. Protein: CASSRSTSGIRGTDTQYF.

The CDR3 DNA reads as TGTGCCCTCTACGAGCAGTACTTC. As protein: CALYEQYF. The chain joins TRBV10-3 to TRBJ2-7; D is uncertain. The CDR3 covers 8 residues. CDR1 ENHRY and CDR2 SYGVKD come from the germline V gene. Trimming took off 11 bases at V and 3 bases at J, with 2 bases between the two ends.

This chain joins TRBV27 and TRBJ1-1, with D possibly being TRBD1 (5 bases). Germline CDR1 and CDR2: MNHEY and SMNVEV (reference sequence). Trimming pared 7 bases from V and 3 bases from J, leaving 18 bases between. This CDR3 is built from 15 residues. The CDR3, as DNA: TGTGCCAGCAACACTGTCTGGGGAGGGGACACTGAAGCTTTCTTT. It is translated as CASNTVWGGDTEAFF.

The CDR3 sequence: CASSQDLEGNYGYTF. In nucleotides, the CDR3 is TGTGCCAGCAGCCAAGATCTAGAGGGAAACTATGGCTACACCTTC. The chain couples TRBV14 to TRBJ1-2; D is uncertain. The CDR3 runs to 15 residues. V was trimmed by 0 bases and J by 2 bases, leaving 10 bases between them. The V gene's germline CDR1 is SGHDN and CDR2 FVKESK.

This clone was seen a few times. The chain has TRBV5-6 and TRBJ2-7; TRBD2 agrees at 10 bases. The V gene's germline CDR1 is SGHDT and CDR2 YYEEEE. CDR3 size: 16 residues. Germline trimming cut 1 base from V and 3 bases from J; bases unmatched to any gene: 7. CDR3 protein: CASSLTSGTPYYEQYF. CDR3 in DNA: TGTGCCAGCAGCTTGACTAGCGGGACACCCTACTACGAGCAGTACTTC.

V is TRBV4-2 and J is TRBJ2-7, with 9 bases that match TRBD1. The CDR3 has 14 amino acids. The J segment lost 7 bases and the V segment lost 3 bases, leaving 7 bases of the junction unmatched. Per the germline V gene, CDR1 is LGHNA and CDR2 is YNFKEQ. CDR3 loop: CASSHRDRAGEQYF. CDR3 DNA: TGTGCCAGCAGCCACCGGGACAGGGCTGGAGAGCAGTACTTC.

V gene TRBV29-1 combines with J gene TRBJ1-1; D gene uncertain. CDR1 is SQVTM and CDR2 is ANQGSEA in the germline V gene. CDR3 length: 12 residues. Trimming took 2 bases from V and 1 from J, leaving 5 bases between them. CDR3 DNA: TGCAGCGTTGAACCAGGGAACACTGAAGCTTTCTTT. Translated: CSVEPGNTEAFF.

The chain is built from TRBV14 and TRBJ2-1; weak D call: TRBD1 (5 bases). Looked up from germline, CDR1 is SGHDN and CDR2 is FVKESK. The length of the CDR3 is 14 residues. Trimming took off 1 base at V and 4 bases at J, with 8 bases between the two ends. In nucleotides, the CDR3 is TGTGCCAGCAGCCAAGCAGGGCTTTACAATGAGCAGTTCTTC. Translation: CASSQAGLYNEQFF. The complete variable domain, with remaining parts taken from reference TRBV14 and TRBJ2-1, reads EAGVTQFPSHSVIEKGQTVTLRCDPISGHDNLYWYRRVMGKEIKFLLHFVKESKQDESGMPNNRFLAERTGGTYSTLKVQPAELEDSGVYFCASSQAGLYNEQFFGPGTRLTVL.

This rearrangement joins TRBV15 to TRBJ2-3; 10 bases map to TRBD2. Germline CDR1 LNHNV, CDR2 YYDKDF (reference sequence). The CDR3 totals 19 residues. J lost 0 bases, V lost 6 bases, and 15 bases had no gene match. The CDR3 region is CATSWSGLAGAPSTDTQYF. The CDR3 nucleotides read TGTGCCACCAGTTGGAGTGGCCTAGCGGGGGCTCCTAGCACAGATACGCAGTATTTT.